These 20 T cell receptor beta chains were sequenced from one sample in a study of blood T cells in healthy people across ages. Then a second PCR, running roughly 7 to 11 cycles, was carried out with a sample-barcoded 5' primer and a J-beta primer mix. TCRdb reprocessed the 5' RACE reads via MiXCR and lists one record per CDR3 protein. This sample has over 1.5 million distinct CDR3 sequences, with approximately 50% found just once. Sequenced sample: blood. The origin of the receptors is a woman in her 40s in good health.

Remarks on this clonotype: An end of the junction differs from the germline gene, which may be a read error. V usage is TRBV12-3 or TRBV12-4 and J usage is TRBJ2-3; 10 bases align to TRBD2. The CDR3 is 14 amino acids. The CDR3: CASRRGTSVDTLYF. CDR3 nucleotide sequence: TGTGCCAGCAGGCGAGGGACTAGCGTGGATACGCTGTATTTT.

V usage is TRBV24-1 and J usage is TRBJ2-5; D is uncertain. Per the germline V gene, CDR1 is KGHDR and CDR2 is SFDVKD. The V and J ends lost 7 bases and 11 bases respectively, with 19 bases between them. This CDR3 region has 13 residues. This CDR3 is CATRSGLYNEQYF. CDR3 bases: TGTGCCACCAGGTCGGGTCTGTACAATGAGCAGTACTTC.

A few counts support this clonotype. The J gene is TRBJ1-2, the V gene TRBV6-5; D is possibly TRBD1 (5 bases). Trimming pared 7 bases from V and 7 bases from J, leaving 16 bases between. Germline V lookup: CDR1 MNHEY, CDR2 SVGAGI. The CDR3 has 13 amino acids. For the CDR3, the DNA is TGTGCCAGCACCCTGGGGGTTTCGGTTGGCTACACCTTC. Translation gives CASTLGVSVGYTF.

This chain links TRBV4-1 with TRBJ2-5; D is unclear. The CDR3 has 12 residues. CDR1 MGHRA and CDR2 YSYEKL come from the germline V gene. Trimming removed 5 bases at V and 11 bases at J, with 15 bases between. CDR3 loop: CASSERPDEQYF. CDR3 in DNA: TGCGCCAGCAGCGAACGTCCCGATGAGCAGTACTTC.

This clonotype was detected a few times. The CDR3 sequence is CASSVGLLGSGANVLTF. The CDR3 DNA reads as TGTGCCAGCAGCGTAGGACTGCTTGGCTCTGGGGCCAACGTCCTGACTTTC. The rearrangement links TRBV9 to TRBJ2-6; D not certain. V lost 0 bases and J 0 bases, leaving 10 bases between the germline ends. Germline CDR1 reads SGDLS; CDR2 reads YYNGEE. There are 17 residues in the CDR3. Based on the CDR3 plus reference TRBV9 and TRBJ2-6, the full variable domain is DSGVTQTPKHLITATGQRVTLRCSPRSGDLSVYWYQQSLDQGLQFLIQYYNGEERAKGNILERFSAQQFPDLHSELNLSSLELGDSALYFCASSVGLLGSGANVLTFGAGSRLTVL.

This chain connects TRBV7-2 to TRBJ1-2; D ambiguous. This CDR3 comprises 13 residues. The germline V gene encodes CDR1 SGHTA and CDR2 FQGNSA. Deletions cut 2 bases from V and 4 bases from J, with 8 bases between. CDR3 in amino acids: CASSLKAPYGYTF. In DNA form, the CDR3 reads TGTGCCAGCAGCTTAAAAGCTCCCTATGGCTACACCTTC. The complete variable domain, with remaining parts taken from reference TRBV7-2 and TRBJ1-2, reads GAGVSQSPSNKVTEKGKDVELRCDPISGHTALYWYRQSLGQGLEFLIYFQGNSAPDKSGLPSDRFSAERTGGSVSTLTIQRTQQEDSAVYLCASSLKAPYGYTFGSGTRLTVV.

V usage is TRBV12-3 or TRBV12-4 and J usage is TRBJ1-2, with 9 nucleotides matching TRBD1. This CDR3 comprises 15 residues. Germline trimming cut 6 bases from V and 3 bases from J; bases unmatched to any gene: 8. CDR3 bases: TGTGCCAGCAGGACCTGGACAGGGGAGTACTATGGCTACACCTTC. Translated, it gives CASRTWTGEYYGYTF.

The chain recombines TRBV9 with TRBJ1-2, with D possibly being TRBD1 (6 bases). This CDR3 spans 16 amino acids. Trimming took 4 bases from V and 0 from J, leaving 16 bases between them. Looked up from germline, CDR1 is SGDLS and CDR2 is YYNGEE. The CDR3 DNA follows: TGTGCCAGCAGCAAAAAGGGGGACACCACTAACTATGGCTACACCTTC. Its translation: CASSKKGDTTNYGYTF.

The chain combines TRBV20-1 with TRBJ2-1, with a weak D call TRBD2 (5 bases). The CDR3 covers 17 residues. Trimming removed 5 bases at V and 4 bases at J, with 24 bases between. Germline lookup yields CDR1 DFQATT and CDR2 SNEGSKA (reference sequence). The CDR3 protein is CSAPHLARAYFYNEQFF. The CDR3 bases are TGCAGTGCTCCCCACCTCGCGCGGGCCTACTTTTACAATGAGCAGTTCTTC.

The genes are TRBV27 and TRBJ1-2; the match to TRBD1 covers 8 bases. CDR3 length: 14 residues. Germline CDR1 MNHEY, CDR2 SMNVEV (reference sequence). V was clipped by 5 bases and J by 6 bases; unmatched bases: 8. The CDR3 nucleotides read TGTGCCAGCAGTCCCTCACAGGGGGGAAATGGCTACACCTTC. Translating gives CASSPSQGGNGYTF.

The chain combines TRBV2 with TRBJ2-1, with D hard to call. The DNA end is more similar to TRBJ2-7, so the J call may be wrong. The germline V gene has CDR1 SNHLY and CDR2 FYNNEI. The CDR3 is 12 amino acids. CDR3 region: CASSTLRIEQYF. Here the CDR3 DNA reads TGTGCCAGCAGTACCCTCCGCATCGAGCAGTACTTC.

This clonotype was detected only a few times. This chain's CDR3 is CASQFGGDNQPQHF. CDR3 nucleotides: TGTGCCAGCCAATTCGGGGGGGACAATCAGCCCCAGCATTTT. This chain connects TRBV18 to TRBJ1-5; D is perhaps TRBD1 (5 bases). Per germline, CDR1 KGHSH and CDR2 LQKENI. V was shortened by 8 bases and J by 3 bases, with 14 bases between the two germline ends. This CDR3 is built from 14 residues.

The chain has TRBV4-2 and TRBJ2-7; the D gene is possibly TRBD2 (5 bases). CDR1 and CDR2 (germline): LGHNA, YNFKEQ. V gave up 1 base and J gave up 2 bases, with 9 bases separating them. The CDR3 has 14 amino acids. CDR3 nucleotide sequence: TGTGCCAGCAGCCAAGCACTAGGGCCCTACGAGCAGTACTTC. Translating gives CASSQALGPYEQYF.

This sequence joins TRBV4-1 and TRBJ2-1; perhaps D is TRBD1 or TRBD2 (6 bases each). The CDR3 totals 15 residues. Per germline, CDR1 MGHRA and CDR2 YSYEKL. Trimming took 4 bases from V and 7 from J, leaving 17 bases between them. CDR3 bases: TGCGCCAGCAGCCCCCCCGGGGGCGCCGGTAATGAGCAGTTCTTC. It yields the protein CASSPPGGAGNEQFF.

This chain links TRBV6-5 with TRBJ2-3, with 7 bases lining up with TRBD2. V was pared by 0 bases and J by 2 bases, with 2 bases of the junction left unmatched. The germline gives CDR1 MNHEY, CDR2 SVGAGI. CDR3 length: 15 amino acids. The CDR3 bases are TGTGCCAGCAGTTACTCGAGGGACTACACAGATACGCAGTATTTT. Protein product: CASSYSRDYTDTQYF.

This clonotype appeared many times. The CDR3 protein is CATSRVGVEETQYF. The CDR3 DNA reads TGTGCCACCAGCAGAGTCGGGGTGGAAGAGACCCAGTACTTC. The J gene is TRBJ2-5, the V gene TRBV15; D may be TRBD2 (5 bases). Germline V gives CDR1 LNHNV, CDR2 YYDKDF (reference sequence). The CDR3 covers 14 residues. Trimming removed 1 base from V and 3 bases from J, with 9 bases in between.

The rearrangement uses TRBV11-1 and TRBJ2-7; no reliable D call. The germline V gene encodes CDR1 SGHAT and CDR2 FQDESV (reference sequence). Trimming removed 3 bases from V and 1 base from J, with 10 bases in between. The CDR3 is made up of 14 amino acids. This CDR3 is CASSFSDGSYEQYF. As DNA, the CDR3 is TGTGCCAGCAGCTTCTCGGACGGATCCTACGAGCAGTACTTC.

This clonotype has a single count. The chain couples TRBV20-1 to TRBJ2-5, with D tentatively TRBD1 (6 bases). The J call could be wrong; TRBJ2-1 is a better fit for the DNA end. The CDR3 contains 13 residues. Germline CDR1 reads DFQATT; CDR2 reads SNEGSKA (reference sequence). The CDR3 is CSARDGGRETQFF. CDR3 coding DNA: TGCAGTGCTAGGGATGGGGGCAGAGAGACCCAGTTCTTC.

This chain joins TRBV24-1 and TRBJ2-3; D gene uncertain. The germline CDR1 and CDR2 sequences are KGHDR and SFDVKD. Trimming cost V 5 bases and J 7 bases, with 12 bases left between them. The CDR3 length is 13 residues. The CDR3 nucleotides are TGTGCCACCAGTGGGTCACAGATGAATACGCAGTATTTT. Its translation is CATSGSQMNTQYF.

This clonotype was detected only a few times. The chain uses TRBV5-1 and TRBJ2-1; 9 positions match TRBD2. Germline V gene lookup returns CDR1 SGHRS and CDR2 YFSETQ. V was pared by 2 bases and J by 7 bases, with 7 bases of the junction left unmatched. The CDR3 loop spans 15 amino acids. In DNA form, the CDR3 reads TGCGCCAGCAGCTTTGCTAGCGGGGTATTGAATGAGCAGTTCTTC. This encodes CASSFASGVLNEQFF.